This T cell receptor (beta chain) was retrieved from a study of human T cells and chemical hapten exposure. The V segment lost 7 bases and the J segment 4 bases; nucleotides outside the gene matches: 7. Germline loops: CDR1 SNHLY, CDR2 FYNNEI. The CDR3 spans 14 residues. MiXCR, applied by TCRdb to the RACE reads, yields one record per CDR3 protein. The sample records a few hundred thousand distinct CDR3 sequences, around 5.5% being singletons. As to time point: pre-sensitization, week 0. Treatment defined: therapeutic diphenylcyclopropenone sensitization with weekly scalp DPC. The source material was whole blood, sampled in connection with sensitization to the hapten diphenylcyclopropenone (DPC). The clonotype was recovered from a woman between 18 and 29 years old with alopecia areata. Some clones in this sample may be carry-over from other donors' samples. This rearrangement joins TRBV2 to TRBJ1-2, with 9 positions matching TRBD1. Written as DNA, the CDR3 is TGTGCCAGCACCCTAGAGACAGGGGGCTATGGCTACACCTTC. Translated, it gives CASTLETGGYGYTF.